Below, one T cell receptor (beta chain) is given with its context. Its antigen is not identified. The data belong to a study of cytomegalovirus exposure and HLA in healthy donors. The PCR made use of 60 Vbeta and 13 Jbeta primers. Data came from immunoSEQ multiplex PCR; TCRdb stores just in-frame clones and leaves some out. The data contain approximately 210,000 clones, about three quarters of them singletons. Notes on the study in general: Per a later analysis, roughly 17,000 TCR beta sequences showed association with HLA alleles at 0.05 false discovery rate. A link between a missense DCLRE1C variant and TCR beta V- and J-gene trimming emerged from a later analysis.

The CDR3 is made up of 14 amino acids. Trimming took off 4 bases at V and 0 bases at J, with 11 bases between the two ends. From germline, CDR1 is GTSNPN and CDR2 SVGIG (reference sequence). This receptor was taken from a woman between 40 and 55 years old in good health and CMV-seronegative. The V and J genes are TRBV30 and TRBJ2-3; D gene unclear. Input material: PBMCs. CDR3 residues: CAWTKTGSTDTQYF. CDR3 DNA sequence: TGTGCCTGGACTAAGACGGGTAGCACAGATACGCAGTATTTT.